What follows are 30 T cell receptor beta chains derived from one specimen sequenced in a study of T cell responses to AZD1222 COVID-19 vaccine. Libraries were prepared by immunoSEQ multiplex PCR; TCRdb keeps only in-frame clonotypes and omits some of them. The table shows about 110,000 clones, with 88% occurring only once. The sequencing used peripheral blood, collected on day 0 of MenACWY control vaccination. The receptors derive from an adult in good health.

V and J are TRBV7-2 and TRBJ2-7; D perhaps matches TRBD2 (6 bases). V shed 1 base and J shed 4 bases, with 8 bases lying between them. The CDR3 length is 13 residues. CDR1 is SGHTA, CDR2 FQGNSA, per germline. The CDR3 loop is CASSLEEGYEQYF. The CDR3 DNA sequence: TGTGCCAGCAGCTTAGAGGAGGGGTACGAGCAGTACTTC.

CDR3 sequence reads: CASSSGTRYGTDTQYF. CDR3 sequence (DNA): TGTGCCAGCAGTTCGGGGACAAGATACGGCACAGATACGCAGTATTTT. The chain carries TRBV6-6 and TRBJ2-3, with D possibly TRBD1 on 6 matching bases. Germline CDR1 MNHNY, CDR2 SVGAGI (reference sequence). The CDR3 is made up of 16 amino acids. The germline V and J ends were trimmed by 4 bases and 1 base, with 15 bases remaining between them.

The CDR3 here is CASRGPGIYGYTF. CDR3 in DNA: TGCGCCAGCAGGGGTCCGGGCATCTATGGCTACACCTTC. This sequence joins TRBV4-1 and TRBJ1-2; no firm D call. Germline CDR1 is MGHRA and CDR2 is YSYEKL. Trimming removed 6 bases at V and 4 bases at J, with 12 bases between. This CDR3 is 13 amino acids long.

The genes are TRBV11-2 and TRBJ1-6, with no clear D. Germline CDR1 SGHAT, CDR2 FQNNGV. The germline V and J ends were trimmed by 2 bases and 7 bases, with 12 bases remaining between them. The CDR3 has 15 amino acids. The CDR3 is CASSLLRTLNSPLHF. In nucleotides, the CDR3 is TGTGCCAGCAGCTTATTAAGAACCCTAAATTCACCCCTCCACTTT.

The chain joins TRBV5-8 to TRBJ1-5; TRBD1 is a possible D gene (6 bases). The CDR3 loop spans 15 amino acids. The germline gives CDR1 SGHTS, CDR2 YDEGEE. The V end lost 0 bases, the J end lost 6 bases, and 13 bases lay between the germline ends. The DNA of the CDR3 is TGTGCCAGCAGCTTGGGGGGGCAGGGGACTCAGCCCCAGCATTTT. This codes for CASSLGGQGTQPQHF.

The rearrangement uses TRBV28 and TRBJ2-7; 9 nucleotides match TRBD2. V was pared by 7 bases and J by 6 bases, with 10 bases of the junction left unmatched. CDR1 is MDHEN and CDR2 is SYDVKM in the germline V gene. CDR3 length: 14 amino acids. For the CDR3, the DNA is TGTGCCAGCAACCTAGCGGGGAGTCCCAGCGAGCAGTACTTC. This translates into CASNLAGSPSEQYF. The whole variable domain, filled in from reference TRBV28 and TRBJ2-7, reads DVKVTQSSRYLVKRTGEKVFLECVQDMDHENMFWYRQDPGLGLRLIYFSYDVKMKEKGDIPEGYSVSREKKERFSLILESASTNQTSMYLCASNLAGSPSEQYFGPGTRLTVT.

In its sample, this clone was seen a few times. This chain connects TRBV19 to TRBJ2-1, with D maybe TRBD2 (5 bases). Trimming cost V 0 bases and J 5 bases, with 14 bases left between them. The CDR3 extends over 16 amino acids. Germline CDR1 is LNHDA and CDR2 is SQIVND (reference sequence). The CDR3 coding sequence is TGTGCCAGTAGTATAGACGGGGTGTGGGGAGACAATGAGCAGTTCTTC. This gives the protein CASSIDGVWGDNEQFF.

This chain uses TRBV19 with TRBJ2-7; tentative D call: TRBD2 (5 bases). Germline loops: CDR1 LNHDA, CDR2 SQIVND (reference sequence). Trimming shortened V by 5 bases and J by 2 bases, and 7 bases separated the two germline ends. The CDR3 length is 12 residues. CDR3 amino acids: CASSGLTYEQYF. CDR3 DNA sequence: TGTGCCAGTAGTGGACTCACCTACGAGCAGTACTTC.

J is TRBJ2-1 and V is TRBV7-2; TRBD2 matches 11 bases. CDR1 and CDR2 (germline): SGHTA, FQGNSA. The CDR3 loop spans 16 amino acids. V gave up 0 bases and J gave up 9 bases; unmatched junction bases: 7. The CDR3 is CASSLASGRVGSEQFF. In nucleotides, the CDR3 is TGTGCCAGCAGCTTAGCTAGCGGGAGGGTGGGAAGTGAGCAGTTCTTC.

The chain couples TRBV19 to TRBJ2-7, with D possibly TRBD2 on 6 matching bases. V lost 5 bases, J lost 4 bases, and 21 bases lay in between. The CDR3 sequence is 16 residues long. Looked up from germline, CDR1 is LNHDA and CDR2 is SQIVND (reference sequence). The CDR3 sequence: CASSSYSGPGGYEQYF. CDR3 coding DNA: TGTGCCAGTAGTTCTTATAGCGGCCCTGGAGGATACGAGCAGTACTTC.

This chain joins TRBV10-3 and TRBJ2-3; D may be TRBD1 (5 bases). With 3 bases removed from V and 9 bases from J, the gap between germline ends came to 7 bases. This CDR3 contains 11 residues. Germline lookup yields CDR1 ENHRY and CDR2 SYGVKD. CDR3 residues: CAISDRVTQYF. Here the CDR3 DNA reads TGTGCCATCAGTGACAGGGTAACGCAGTATTTT.

This chain links TRBV7-8 with TRBJ2-7, with D unresolved. CDR3 length: 17 amino acids. Germline V gene sequence: CDR1 SGHVS, CDR2 FQNEAQ. The ends were cut back, 5 bases at V and 0 bases at J, with 20 bases in the middle. CDR3 protein: CASSRPWAIDGSYEQYF. For the CDR3, the DNA is TGTGCCAGCAGCCGCCCCTGGGCCATTGACGGCTCCTACGAGCAGTACTTC.

This clone was recorded a few times. The rearrangement links TRBV28 to TRBJ1-2, with 7 bases that match TRBD1. The CDR3 consists of 14 residues. The V gene's germline CDR1 is MDHEN and CDR2 SYDVKM. Trimming at V came to 6 bases and at J to 4 bases, leaving 8 bases not matched to a gene. This CDR3 is CASRSPGTVYGYTF. The CDR3 DNA reads as TGTGCCAGCAGGAGCCCCGGGACAGTCTATGGCTACACCTTC.

This chain uses TRBV7-2 with TRBJ2-2, with 10 bases matching TRBD1. Germline-derived CDR1 and CDR2 are SGHTA and FQGNSA. V lost 5 bases to trimming and J lost 5 bases; unmatched junction nucleotides: 2. CDR3 length equals 14 residues. Written as DNA, the CDR3 is TGTGCCAGCAGCCCGGACAGGGGGACCGGGGAGCTGTTTTTT. This codes for CASSPDRGTGELFF.

This clone was recorded only once. This chain uses TRBV5-6 with TRBJ1-1; tentative D call: TRBD1 (5 bases). This CDR3 comprises 14 residues. Germline-derived CDR1 and CDR2 are SGHDT and YYEEEE. V lost 0 bases, J lost 4 bases, and 10 bases lay in between. CDR3 sequence (DNA): TGTGCCAGCAGCTTGGGACAGCTGAGCACTGAAGCTTTCTTT. Amino acids: CASSLGQLSTEAFF.

The chain recombines TRBV30 with TRBJ1-4; possible D gene TRBD1, 6 bases. The CDR3 totals 13 residues. In germline, CDR1 is GTSNPN, CDR2 SVGIG (reference sequence). V was cut by 5 bases and J by 2 bases, with 9 bases left in between. The DNA for the CDR3 is TGTGCCTGGCACAGGGACACTAATGAAAAACTGTTTTTT. Its protein product is CAWHRDTNEKLFF.

The rearrangement joins TRBV5-4 to TRBJ2-3, with TRBD2 as a possible D gene (6 bases). This CDR3 comprises 14 residues. Germline V CDR1 and CDR2: SGHNT, YYREEE (reference sequence). The ends were cut back, 4 bases at V and 2 bases at J, with 11 bases in the middle. CDR3 amino acids: CASSRGRDTDTQYF. The CDR3 bases are TGTGCCAGCAGCCGAGGGCGGGACACAGATACGCAGTATTTT.

This clone was recorded only once. J is TRBJ1-1 and V is TRBV7-9, with no clear D. CDR1 is SEHNR, CDR2 FQNEAQ, per germline (reference sequence). The CDR3 loop spans 15 amino acids. V lost 5 bases and J 0 bases, leaving 13 bases between the germline ends. The CDR3 loop is CASSPGVRMNTEAFF. The CDR3 bases are TGTGCCAGCAGCCCCGGGGTGAGAATGAACACTGAAGCTTTCTTT.

This chain joins TRBV28 and TRBJ1-2; D not resolved. Trimming removed 3 bases from V and 0 bases from J, with 14 bases in between. The CDR3 extends over 16 amino acids. Per the germline V gene, CDR1 is MDHEN and CDR2 is SYDVKM. DNA for the CDR3: TGTGCCAGCAGTTTTTTGGGCCTCTCAGCTAACTATGGCTACACCTTC. This sequence encodes CASSFLGLSANYGYTF.

A note on this clone: One end of the junction varies from germline; a read error may be responsible. The chain recombines TRBV4-2 with TRBJ1-2, with TRBD1 matching 8 bases. The length of the CDR3 is 16 residues. The germline gives CDR1 LGHNA, CDR2 YNFKEQ. Here the CDR3 reads CASSKDLGTGVYGYTF. In DNA form, the CDR3 reads TGTGCCAGCAGCAAAGATTTAGGGACAGGCGTTTATGGCTACACCTTC.

The chain combines TRBV6-5 with TRBJ2-3; 7 bases align to TRBD2. Germline CDR1 reads MNHEY; CDR2 reads SVGAGI. This CDR3 is built from 14 residues. The J segment lost 7 bases and the V segment lost 10 bases, leaving 14 bases of the junction unmatched. In DNA, the CDR3 is TGTGCCACCACGCGTTCGCGGGGGTCAAATACGCAGTATTTT. This sequence encodes CATTRSRGSNTQYF.

This clone was seen a handful of times. The chain links TRBV4-1 to TRBJ2-1, with 11 bases fitting TRBD1. In germline, CDR1 is MGHRA, CDR2 YSYEKL. The CDR3 has 20 residues. Unmatched junction bases numbered 26, after V lost 7 bases and J lost 9 bases. Here the CDR3 reads CASKQSPGTGGILNSGEQFF. For the CDR3, the DNA is TGCGCCAGCAAGCAATCACCCGGGACAGGGGGAATTTTAAATTCGGGTGAGCAGTTCTTC.

In this sample, this clone turned up once. The chain recombines TRBV6-5 with TRBJ2-2; the match to TRBD1 covers 7 bases. The CDR3 length is 15 residues. Germline assignment: CDR1 MNHEY and CDR2 SVGAGI. With 5 bases clipped from V and 7 bases from J, the junction kept 10 bases outside the gene matches. The CDR3 is CASSPGEGASGELFF. Here the CDR3 DNA reads TGTGCCAGCAGTCCCGGAGAGGGGGCGAGCGGGGAGCTGTTTTTT.

This clone appeared a single time. The chain has TRBV30 and TRBJ1-2; D is undetermined. Germline CDR1 reads GTSNPN; CDR2 reads SVGIG (reference sequence). V was shortened by 0 bases and J by 10 bases, with 15 bases between the two germline ends. The CDR3 is 13 amino acids. The CDR3 sequence is CAWSVGSMGHYTF. The CDR3 nucleotides read TGTGCCTGGAGTGTCGGGTCGATGGGCCACTACACCTTC.

This clone was observed a handful of times. The genes are TRBV30 and TRBJ1-5, with D unclear. V was shortened by 0 bases and J by 0 bases, with 6 bases between the two germline ends. This CDR3 is built from 14 residues. Germline V CDR1 and CDR2: GTSNPN, SVGIG (reference sequence). The chain's CDR3 is CAWSVVDSNQPQHF. The CDR3 DNA is TGTGCCTGGAGTGTGGTAGATAGCAATCAGCCCCAGCATTTT.

The V and J genes are TRBV5-4 and TRBJ2-5; 9 nucleotides match TRBD2. Germline V gene data show CDR1 as SGHNT and CDR2 as YYREEE (reference sequence). Trimming cost V 2 bases and J 1 base; bases outside gene matches: 3. This CDR3 comprises 15 residues. In nucleotides, the CDR3 is TGTGCCAGCAGCTTACAGCGGGGGGTCCAAGAGACCCAGTACTTC. It translates to CASSLQRGVQETQYF. Supplemented by reference TRBV5-4 and TRBJ2-5, the full variable domain reads ETGVTQSPTHLIKTRGQQVTLRCSSQSGHNTVSWYQQALGQGPQFIFQYYREEENGRGNFPPRFSGLQFPNYSSELNVNALELDDSALYLCASSLQRGVQETQYFGPGTRLLVL.

This clone has only one observation. The rearrangement uses TRBV7-8 and TRBJ1-5; 11 positions agree with TRBD1. Germline V gene sequence: CDR1 SGHVS, CDR2 FQNEAQ. Losses at the gene ends were 5 bases for V and 0 bases for J; bases not matched to a gene: 6. The CDR3 has 17 residues. The CDR3 sequence: CASSARTGGFSNQPQHF. In nucleotides, the CDR3 is TGTGCCAGCAGCGCCAGGACAGGGGGCTTTAGCAATCAGCCCCAGCATTTT.

V gene TRBV15 combines with J gene TRBJ1-4; 8 bases match TRBD1. Germline loops: CDR1 LNHNV, CDR2 YYDKDF (reference sequence). This CDR3 has 15 residues. V was clipped by 8 bases and J by 7 bases; unmatched bases: 12. CDR3 protein: CATSPGGQVGEKLFF. In DNA, the CDR3 is TGTGCCACCTCCCCAGGGGGCCAAGTCGGTGAAAAACTGTTTTTT.

The chain joins TRBV27 to TRBJ2-7; 8 bases agree with TRBD2. The CDR3 totals 13 residues. Trimming took 5 bases from V and 3 from J; bases not matched to a gene: 3. Germline-derived CDR1 and CDR2 are MNHEY and SMNVEV (reference sequence). The CDR3 bases are TGTGCCAGCAGTCCAAGCGGGAGCTACGAGCAGTACTTC. Its translation is CASSPSGSYEQYF.

This rearrangement joins TRBV7-9 to TRBJ2-3; 11 nucleotides match TRBD1. The CDR3 is made up of 22 amino acids. The germline gives CDR1 SEHNR, CDR2 FQNEAQ (reference sequence). V was clipped by 5 bases and J by 3 bases; unmatched bases: 25. Written as DNA, the CDR3 is TGTGCCAGCAGCACGCGCTCCGGACAGGGGGCGTTTGGGTCGCCCTCTACAGATACGCAGTATTTT. It encodes CASSTRSGQGAFGSPSTDTQYF.